This T cell receptor beta chain was documented in a study of T cell responses to AZD1222 COVID-19 vaccine. Study-wide results and caveats: Only 5 or 6 AZD1222 recipients were seropositive at baseline. The span of vaccine-associated CD4 TCRs extended across spike, with dominance at 160-218 and 743-854.

The CDR3 is 15 residues long. Germline assignment: CDR1 MDHEN and CDR2 SYDVKM. Libraries were prepared by immunoSEQ multiplex PCR; TCRdb keeps only in-frame clonotypes and omits some of them. The sample contains 150,000 to 170,000 clones, around 85% of which appear only once. This clone was picked up one time. Its specificity is not known. The junction and the germline gene differ at one end; a read error may be behind it. The chain employs TRBV28 and TRBJ1-5, with TRBD1 matching over 10 bases. This sample comprised peripheral blood, obtained on day 0 of MenACWY control vaccination. The receptor was derived from an adult in good health. The CDR3 DNA reads TGTGCCAGCAGCCCAATCGACAGGGGGCTATCCCTGTTTTATTTT. This translates into CASSPIDRGLSLFYF.